A single sample gave rise to the 19 T cell receptor beta chains below, sequenced in a study of preoperative IRX-2 immunotherapy in early breast cancer. Some clones are missing from TCRdb's copy, which holds only in-frame ones; the method was immunoSEQ multiplex PCR. The sample records about 32,000 clones, roughly four fifths being singletons. The treatment was: preoperative locoregional IRX-2 cytokine immunotherapy. Sequencing used lymph node tissue, obtained from a patient treated with IRX-2 immunotherapy. The receptors originated from a human donor with breast cancer.

The chain has TRBV18 and TRBJ2-1; 10 nucleotides agree with TRBD2. Germline lookup yields CDR1 KGHSH and CDR2 LQKENI. The CDR3 totals 13 residues. The V segment lost 7 bases and the J segment 7 bases; nucleotides outside the gene matches: 4. For the CDR3, the DNA is TGTGCCAGCTGGTCAGCGGGAGGGAATGAGCAGTTCTTC. Its protein product is CASWSAGGNEQFF.

V usage is TRBV6-4 and J usage is TRBJ2-3, with 7 positions matching TRBD2. With 4 bases clipped from V and 6 bases from J, the junction kept 7 bases outside the gene matches. There are 14 residues in the CDR3. Germline values: CDR1 MRHNA, CDR2 SNTAGT. This CDR3 is CASSVGAGLDTQYF. CDR3 sequence (DNA): TGTGCCAGCAGTGTTGGAGCGGGGTTGGATACGCAGTATTTT.

The V call is TRBV19, the J call TRBJ2-1, with D perhaps assigned TRBD1 or TRBD2 (7 bases each). V shed 7 bases and J shed 4 bases, with 14 bases lying between them. Germline loops: CDR1 LNHDA, CDR2 SQIVND (reference sequence). The CDR3 contains 14 residues. This CDR3 is CASTDREGYNEQFF. The CDR3 DNA sequence: TGTGCCAGTACAGACAGGGAGGGGTACAATGAGCAGTTCTTC.

The CDR3 loop is CASGEGPYSYEQYF. CDR3 nucleotide sequence: TGTGCCAGTGGTGAGGGGCCTTATTCCTACGAGCAGTACTTC. The gene calls are TRBV19 and TRBJ2-7; the D gene could be TRBD1 or TRBD2 (5 bases each). The CDR3 runs 14 residues. V was cut by 8 bases and J by 1 base, with 15 bases left in between. Germline values: CDR1 LNHDA, CDR2 SQIVND (reference sequence).

The V and J genes are TRBV10-1 and TRBJ2-7; D possibly corresponds to TRBD2 (6 bases). V was shortened by 2 bases and J by 2 bases, with 13 bases between the two germline ends. The CDR3 runs 15 residues. Germline V gives CDR1 WNHNN, CDR2 SYGVQD (reference sequence). The CDR3 coding sequence is TGCGCCAGCAGTGAGAAACCGGGGGATACCTACGAGCAGTACTTC. It translates to CASSEKPGDTYEQYF.

CDR3 coding DNA: TGCAGCGTTGAAGATCCTGGACAGGGTGTAGTCGGGGAGCTGTTTTTT. It is translated as CSVEDPGQGVVGELFF. The rearrangement joins TRBV29-1 to TRBJ2-2; 8 bases align to TRBD1. This CDR3 comprises 16 residues. Trimming at V came to 0 bases and at J to 7 bases, leaving 10 bases not matched to a gene. The germline CDR1 and CDR2 sequences are SQVTM and ANQGSEA.

The chain recombines TRBV19 with TRBJ2-7, with 7 nucleotides matching TRBD2. Germline values: CDR1 LNHDA, CDR2 SQIVND (reference sequence). The CDR3 extends over 16 amino acids. V dropped 5 bases and J dropped 0; count of bases not matched to a gene: 10. The CDR3 bases are TGTGCCAGTAGTTCTCCTTTCGGGACTACCTCCTACGAGCAGTACTTC. Translation gives CASSSPFGTTSYEQYF.

In its sample, this clone was seen a few times. The genes are TRBV15 and TRBJ1-5; 12 nucleotides line up with TRBD1. With 8 bases clipped from V and 5 bases from J, the junction kept 4 bases outside the gene matches. This CDR3 spans 14 amino acids. Germline V gene lookup returns CDR1 LNHNV and CDR2 YYDKDF (reference sequence). The CDR3 nucleotides read TGTGCCACCGGGGACAGGGGGCGATATCAGCCCCAGCATTTT. It is translated as CATGDRGRYQPQHF.

This rearrangement joins TRBV12-2 to TRBJ2-1; the table's D gene call, TRBD2, was not cross checked with the DNA. TRBV12-2 is given as a pseudogene. The CDR3 sequence is 14 residues long. The CDR3 coding sequence is TGTGCCTGGGGGCTAGCGGATTCATACAATGAGCAGTTCTTC. As protein: CAWGLADSYNEQFF.

The chain carries TRBV15 and TRBJ1-4; no clear D gene. V lost 0 bases and J 4 bases, leaving 6 bases between the germline ends. CDR1 is LNHNV and CDR2 is YYDKDF in the germline V gene (reference sequence). This CDR3 has 14 residues. This CDR3 reads CATSRDSINEKLFF. In nucleotides, the CDR3 is TGTGCCACCAGCAGAGACAGCATTAATGAAAAACTGTTTTTT. The entire variable domain, with the rest obtained from reference TRBV15 and TRBJ1-4, is as follows: DAMVIQNPRYQVTQFGKPVTLSCSQTLNHNVMYWYQQKSSQAPKLLFHYYDKDFNNEADTPDNFQSRRPNTSFCFLDIRSPGLGDTAMYLCATSRDSINEKLFFGSGTQLSVL.

J is TRBJ1-5 and V is TRBV10-2; D unclear. Germline V gives CDR1 WSHSY, CDR2 SAAADI. The CDR3 runs to 16 residues. The V and J ends lost 3 bases and 6 bases respectively, with 18 bases between them. Written as DNA, the CDR3 is TGCGCCAGCAGTGAATGGGCCGCGTCCCCCCCTCAGCCCCAGCATTTT. Residues: CASSEWAASPPQPQHF.

The gene calls are TRBV28 and TRBJ2-3, with D uncertain. Germline assignment: CDR1 MDHEN and CDR2 SYDVKM. V was trimmed by 2 bases and J by 1 base, leaving 10 bases between them. This CDR3 has 15 residues. The CDR3 DNA is TGTGCCAGCAGTTTAAATGGGGTTGGCACAGATACGCAGTATTTT. This translates into CASSLNGVGTDTQYF.

The chain couples TRBV6-8 to TRBJ2-3; D unclear. CDR1 and CDR2 from the germline V gene are MNHGY and SAAAGT. This CDR3 has 15 amino acids. V was shortened by 5 bases and J by 4 bases, with 16 bases between the two germline ends. CDR3 loop: CASSDVLPQPDTQYF. The CDR3 nucleotides are TGTGCCAGCAGTGATGTCCTTCCACAGCCAGATACGCAGTATTTT.

This clone was found once. The CDR3 loop reads CAIRTPSGTEAFF. CDR3 coding DNA: TGTGCCATCAGAACTCCTTCGGGTACTGAAGCTTTCTTT. This sequence joins TRBV10-3 and TRBJ1-1, with no clear D. The V end lost 6 bases, the J end lost 5 bases, and 13 bases lay between the germline ends. Germline V gene data show CDR1 as ENHRY and CDR2 as SYGVKD. The CDR3 is 13 amino acids.

The V and J genes are TRBV6-8 and TRBJ2-1; 8 positions agree with TRBD2. The ends lost 5 bases at V and 7 bases at J; junction bases unmatched: 13. Germline V gives CDR1 MNHGY, CDR2 SAAAGT. The CDR3 is made up of 16 amino acids. CDR3 region: CASSTKSGGRDNEQFF. The CDR3 DNA is TGTGCCAGCAGTACTAAGAGCGGGGGCAGAGATAATGAGCAGTTCTTC.

The chain employs TRBV28 and TRBJ2-7; D remains unclear. V lost 6 bases, J lost 2 bases, and 14 bases lay in between. The CDR3 spans 14 residues. Germline CDR1 is MDHEN and CDR2 is SYDVKM. The CDR3, as DNA: TGTGCCAGCAGCACTGTGTTGACGACCTACGAGCAGTACTTC. This sequence encodes CASSTVLTTYEQYF. Variable domain in full (rest from reference TRBV28 and TRBJ2-7): DVKVTQSSRYLVKRTGEKVFLECVQDMDHENMFWYRQDPGLGLRLIYFSYDVKMKEKGDIPEGYSVSREKKERFSLILESASTNQTSMYLCASSTVLTTYEQYFGPGTRLTVT.

The chain combines TRBV6-8 with TRBJ2-7; 10 bases map to TRBD1. With V trimmed by 6 bases and J by 5 bases, 10 bases remained unmatched. The germline gives CDR1 MNHGY, CDR2 SAAAGT. The CDR3 extends over 15 amino acids. In nucleotides, the CDR3 is TGTGCCAGCAGGTTCCTAAGACAGGGGGCACACGAGCAGTACTTC. Amino acid sequence: CASRFLRQGAHEQYF.

J is TRBJ2-1 and V is TRBV5-1; the match to TRBD2 covers 8 bases. The V segment lost 1 base and the J segment 0 bases; nucleotides outside the gene matches: 3. Germline CDR1 SGHRS, CDR2 YFSETQ. This CDR3 comprises 16 residues. The chain's CDR3 is CASSLLAGSSYNEQFF. The DNA of the CDR3 is TGCGCCAGCAGCTTGTTAGCGGGAAGCTCCTACAATGAGCAGTTCTTC.

The chain joins TRBV29-1 to TRBJ2-1; the D is unclear. The length of the CDR3 is 14 residues. The germline gives CDR1 SQVTM, CDR2 ANQGSEA. V lost 3 bases to trimming and J lost 6 bases, with 15 bases between them. CDR3 region: CSVDSTLQSNEQFF. The CDR3 DNA reads TGCAGCGTTGACAGCACCCTACAGTCCAATGAGCAGTTCTTC.